The sequence of this T cell receptor beta chain was determined in a study of blood T cell repertoires in COVID-19. Study-wide context: T cells, B-cell-depleted T cells, or PBMCs supplied cDNA or gDNA.

The table came from immunoSEQ multiplex PCR; TCRdb's copy has only in-frame clones and leaves some out. The sample has approximately 71,000 clones; around three quarters are singletons. Germline CDR1 and CDR2: SGHVS and FQNEAQ. J lost 3 bases, V lost 6 bases, and 10 bases had no gene match. This CDR3 is 16 amino acids long. The genes are TRBV7-8 and TRBJ2-7; 11 bases are a match to TRBD1. This clonotype originated in a man in his sixties with active or convalescent COVID-19. The specimen was peripheral blood. The CDR3, as DNA: TGTGCCAGCAGGACACCACCCGGGACAGGGGGCTACGAGCAGTACTTC. Amino acid sequence: CASRTPPGTGGYEQYF.